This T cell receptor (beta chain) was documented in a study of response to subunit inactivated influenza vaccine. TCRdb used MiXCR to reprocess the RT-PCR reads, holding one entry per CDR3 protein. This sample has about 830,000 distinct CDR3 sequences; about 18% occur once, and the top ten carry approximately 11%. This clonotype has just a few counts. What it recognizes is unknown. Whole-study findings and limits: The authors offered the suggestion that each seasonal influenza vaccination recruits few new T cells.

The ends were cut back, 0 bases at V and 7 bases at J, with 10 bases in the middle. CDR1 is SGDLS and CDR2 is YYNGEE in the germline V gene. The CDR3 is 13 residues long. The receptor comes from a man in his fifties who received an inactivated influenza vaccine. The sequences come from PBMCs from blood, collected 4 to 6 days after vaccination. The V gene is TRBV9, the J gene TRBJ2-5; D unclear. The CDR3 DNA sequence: TGTGCCAGCAGCGTAGCGGCCCACGGGACCCAGTACTTC. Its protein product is CASSVAAHGTQYF.